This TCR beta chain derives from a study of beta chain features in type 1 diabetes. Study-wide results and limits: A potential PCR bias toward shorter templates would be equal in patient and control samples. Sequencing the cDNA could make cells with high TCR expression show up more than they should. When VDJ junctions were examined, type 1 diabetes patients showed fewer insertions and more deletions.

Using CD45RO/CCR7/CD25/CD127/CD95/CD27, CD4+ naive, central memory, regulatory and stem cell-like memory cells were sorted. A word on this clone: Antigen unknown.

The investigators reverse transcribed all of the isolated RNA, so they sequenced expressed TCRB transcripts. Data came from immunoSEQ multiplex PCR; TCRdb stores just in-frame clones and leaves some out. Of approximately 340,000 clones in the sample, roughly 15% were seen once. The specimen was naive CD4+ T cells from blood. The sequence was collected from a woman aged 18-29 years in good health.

Here the CDR3 DNA reads TGTGCCAGCGGCTCCGGGTTCCGCGTCCCCGAGCAGTACTTC. Protein product: CASGSGFRVPEQYF. The gene calls are TRBV28 and TRBJ2-7; D unresolved. Trimming took 8 bases from V and 6 from J, leaving 20 bases between them. Germline V gene lookup returns CDR1 MDHEN and CDR2 SYDVKM. The CDR3 length is 14 residues.